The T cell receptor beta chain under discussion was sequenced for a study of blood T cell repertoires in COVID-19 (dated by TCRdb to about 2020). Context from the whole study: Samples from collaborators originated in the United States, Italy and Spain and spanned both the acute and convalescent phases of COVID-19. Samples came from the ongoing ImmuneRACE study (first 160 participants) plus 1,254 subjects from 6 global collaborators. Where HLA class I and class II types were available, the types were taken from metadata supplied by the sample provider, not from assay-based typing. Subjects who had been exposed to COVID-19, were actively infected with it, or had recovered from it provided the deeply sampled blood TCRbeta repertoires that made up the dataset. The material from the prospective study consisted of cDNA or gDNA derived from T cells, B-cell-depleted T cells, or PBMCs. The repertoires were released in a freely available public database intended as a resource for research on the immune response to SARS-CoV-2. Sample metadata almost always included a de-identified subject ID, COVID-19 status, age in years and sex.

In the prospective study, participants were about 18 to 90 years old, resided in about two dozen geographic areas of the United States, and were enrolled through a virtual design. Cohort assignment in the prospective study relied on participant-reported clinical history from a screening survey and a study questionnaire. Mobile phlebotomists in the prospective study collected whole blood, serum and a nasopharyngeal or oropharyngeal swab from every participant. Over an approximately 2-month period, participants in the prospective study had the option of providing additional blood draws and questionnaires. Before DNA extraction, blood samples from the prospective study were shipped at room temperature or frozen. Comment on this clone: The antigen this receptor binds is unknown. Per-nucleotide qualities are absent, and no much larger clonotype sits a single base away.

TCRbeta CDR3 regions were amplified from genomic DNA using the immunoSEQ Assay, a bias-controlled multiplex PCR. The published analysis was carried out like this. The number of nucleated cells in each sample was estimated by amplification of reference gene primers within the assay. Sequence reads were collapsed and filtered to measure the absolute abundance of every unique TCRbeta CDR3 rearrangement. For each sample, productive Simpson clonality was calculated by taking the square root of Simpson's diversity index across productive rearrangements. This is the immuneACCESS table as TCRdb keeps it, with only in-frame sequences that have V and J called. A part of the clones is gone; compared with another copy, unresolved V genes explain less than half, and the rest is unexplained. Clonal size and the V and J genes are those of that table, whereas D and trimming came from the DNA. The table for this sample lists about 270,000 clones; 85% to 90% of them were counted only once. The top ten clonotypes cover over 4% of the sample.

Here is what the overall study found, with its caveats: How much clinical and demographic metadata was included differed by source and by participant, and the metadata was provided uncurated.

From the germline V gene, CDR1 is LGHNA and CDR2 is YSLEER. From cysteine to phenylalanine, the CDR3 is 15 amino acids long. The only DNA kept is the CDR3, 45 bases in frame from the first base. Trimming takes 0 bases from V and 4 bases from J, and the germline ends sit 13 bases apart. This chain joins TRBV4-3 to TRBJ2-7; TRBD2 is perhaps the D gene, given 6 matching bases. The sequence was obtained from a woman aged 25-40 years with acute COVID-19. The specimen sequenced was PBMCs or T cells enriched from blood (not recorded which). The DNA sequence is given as TGCGCCAGCAGCCAAGACGAAGGAGGGAATTACGAGCAGTACTTC. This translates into CASSQDEGGNYEQYF.